This entry features one TCR beta chain sequence. TCRdb's table, derived via immunoSEQ multiplex PCR, lists solely in-frame clones and lacks some. This table holds 13,000 or so clones, 60% to 75% found once. The data were taken from a study of T cells after somatic rescue of genetic block. The origin of this receptor is a boy aged 5-17 years. The specimen was peripheral blood mononuclear cells (PBMCs).

Here the CDR3 reads CASKVFRSDGYTF. The CDR3 bases are TGCGCCAGCAAGGTTTTTCGTTCGGATGGCTACACCTTC. The chain carries TRBV5-1 and TRBJ1-2; unclear D gene. The CDR3 spans 13 residues. Germline V CDR1 and CDR2: SGHRS, YFSETQ. Trimming took 6 bases from V and 6 from J, leaving 15 bases between them. The complete variable domain, with remaining parts taken from reference TRBV5-1 and TRBJ1-2, reads KAGVTQTPRYLIKTRGQQVTLSCSPISGHRSVSWYQQTPGQGLQFLFEYFSETQRNKGNFPGRFSGRQFSNSRSEMNVSTLELGDSALYLCASKVFRSDGYTFGSGTRLTVV.